The entry below describes one T cell receptor (beta chain). Its specificity is unknown. This CDR3 contains 14 residues. Germline assignment: CDR1 DFQATT and CDR2 SNEGSKA (reference sequence). The data originate from a study of type 1 and type 2 diabetes patients. Whole-study results and caveats: Type 2 diabetes and control V and J usage correlated highly, 0.8 to 0.97.

Other autoimmune diseases and infections within the past four weeks excluded donors. PCR was run on genomic DNA. Multiplex PCR with 30 forward and 13 reverse primers amplified the TCR beta CDR3. MiXCR, run by TCRdb on the multiplex PCR reads, gives a single entry per CDR3 protein. The table has about 290,000 distinct CDR3 sequences, 47% seen once; the top ten hold roughly 15%. The J gene is TRBJ1-2, the V gene TRBV20-1; D not resolved. Sequencing used peripheral blood mononuclear cells (PBMCs). This receptor was taken from a man aged 18 to 30 with type 2 diabetes. This CDR3 is CSVTTLGPRDGYTF. DNA of the CDR3: TGCAGCGTTACGACCCTCGGGCCAAGGGATGGCTACACCTTC.